Each of the 32 T cell receptor beta chains below was sequenced from the same sample in a study of blood T cells in healthy people across ages. A sample-barcoded 5' primer and a J-beta primer mix were used in a second PCR of about 7 to 12 cycles. TCRdb ran MiXCR on the 5' RACE reads and lists one entry per CDR3 protein. The table lists some 900,000 distinct CDR3 sequences, 40% to 60% of them singletons. Sequenced material: blood. The receptor source for this set is a man aged 25-45 years in good health.

The rearrangement links TRBV5-1 to TRBJ2-1, with D maybe TRBD2 (6 bases). This CDR3 contains 15 residues. V dropped 0 bases and J dropped 5 bases, with 12 bases sitting between them. Germline V gene data show CDR1 as SGHRS and CDR2 as YFSETQ. The CDR3 loop is CASSLGRGRDNEQFF. CDR3 DNA: TGCGCCAGCAGCTTGGGGCGGGGCCGGGACAATGAGCAGTTCTTC.

The chain has TRBV11-1 and TRBJ2-7; 10 bases are shared with TRBD2. Per the germline V gene, CDR1 is SGHAT and CDR2 is FQDESV (reference sequence). The CDR3 loop spans 15 amino acids. The J segment lost 3 bases and the V segment lost 0 bases, leaving 2 bases of the junction unmatched. DNA of the CDR3: TGTGCCAGCAGCTTAGCGGCTAGCGGGGGCTACGAGCAGTACTTC. Translation gives CASSLAASGGYEQYF.

The rearrangement uses TRBV7-2 and TRBJ1-6; TRBD1 matches at 7 bases. The CDR3 loop spans 15 amino acids. Germline V gives CDR1 SGHTA, CDR2 FQGNSA. Germline trimming cut 5 bases from V and 7 bases from J; bases unmatched to any gene: 8. CDR3 sequence reads: CASSPVRDSNSPLHF. DNA of the CDR3: TGTGCCAGCAGCCCCGTCCGGGACAGCAATTCACCCCTCCACTTT.

V is TRBV20-1 and J is TRBJ2-1; D may match TRBD1 or TRBD2 (5 bases each). CDR1 is DFQATT, CDR2 SNEGSKA, per germline (reference sequence). V was trimmed by 7 bases and J by 13 bases, leaving 23 bases between them. The CDR3 is 13 residues long. The CDR3 DNA reads as TGCAGTGTTCCCGGGACCCGCATCGAGACCCAGTTCTTC. Its translation: CSVPGTRIETQFF.

On this clonotype itself: The junction shows a germline mismatch at one end, possibly a read error. J is TRBJ2-2 and V is TRBV28, with D perhaps assigned TRBD1 or TRBD2 (5 bases each). Germline V CDR1 and CDR2: MDHEN, SYDVKM. The CDR3 length is 16 residues. The chain's CDR3 is CARSPPGRMNTGELFF. DNA of the CDR3: TGTGCCCGCAGCCCCCCGGGACGGATGAACACCGGAGAGCTGTTTTTT.

The gene calls are TRBV2 and TRBJ2-7, with TRBD1 as a possible D gene (6 bases). The V end lost 7 bases, the J end lost 6 bases, and 16 bases lay between the germline ends. The germline gives CDR1 SNHLY, CDR2 FYNNEI. The CDR3 covers 13 residues. CDR3 loop: CASTGTLGAEQYF. The CDR3 DNA reads as TGTGCCAGCACCGGGACATTAGGGGCCGAGCAGTACTTC.

The chain carries TRBV20-1 and TRBJ1-2; D not certain. This CDR3 has 11 residues. CDR1 and CDR2 (germline): DFQATT, SNEGSKA (reference sequence). V lost 0 bases to trimming and J lost 7 bases, with 6 bases between them. Here the CDR3 reads CSARDHLGYTF. CDR3 nucleotides: TGCAGTGCTAGAGATCACCTTGGCTACACCTTC.

The sample holds one count of this clonotype. This chain connects TRBV9 to TRBJ2-1; maybe TRBD1 (5 bases). The CDR3 loop spans 15 amino acids. V was trimmed by 1 base and J by 2 bases, leaving 10 bases between them. Germline V lookup: CDR1 SGDLS, CDR2 YYNGEE. DNA for the CDR3: TGTGCCAGCAGCGTATCCCGGACACCCTACAATGAGCAGTTCTTC. Its translation is CASSVSRTPYNEQFF.

The J gene is TRBJ1-1, the V gene TRBV20-1, with D unclear. The length of the CDR3 is 13 residues. In germline, CDR1 is DFQATT, CDR2 SNEGSKA (reference sequence). Deletions cut 6 bases from V and 1 base from J, with 12 bases between. In DNA, the CDR3 is TGCAGTGCCGTTAGGGCGCCGAACACTGAAGCTTTCTTT. This translates into CSAVRAPNTEAFF.

This rearrangement joins TRBV5-1 to TRBJ1-6; D remains ambiguous. Germline V gene lookup returns CDR1 SGHRS and CDR2 YFSETQ. This CDR3 spans 13 amino acids. V lost 0 bases, J lost 10 bases, and 8 bases lay in between. CDR3 amino acids: CASSLALGSPLHF. CDR3 nucleotide sequence: TGCGCCAGCAGCTTGGCCCTCGGCTCACCCCTCCACTTT.

The chain carries TRBV6-5 and TRBJ1-2; D perhaps matches TRBD1 (6 bases). The CDR3 length is 15 residues. Germline CDR1 is MNHEY and CDR2 is SVGAGI. V was cut by 2 bases and J by 0 bases, with 10 bases left in between. This CDR3 is CASSYGQGTNYGYTF. CDR3 bases: TGTGCCAGCAGTTACGGCCAGGGGACTAACTATGGCTACACCTTC.

The V call is TRBV6-5, the J call TRBJ2-6, with no clear D. Trimming removed 7 bases at V and 1 base at J, with 11 bases between. The CDR3 spans 15 residues. In germline, CDR1 is MNHEY, CDR2 SVGAGI. The CDR3 DNA reads as TGTGCCAGCATAAGCCGGGTATCTGGGGCCAACGTCCTGACTTTC. It is translated as CASISRVSGANVLTF.

The rearrangement links TRBV28 to TRBJ1-2, with D perhaps TRBD1 (6 bases). CDR1 and CDR2 from the germline V gene are MDHEN and SYDVKM. V dropped 4 bases and J dropped 0 bases, with 12 bases sitting between them. CDR3 size: 15 residues. The CDR3 here is CASSSEGGANYGYTF. CDR3 DNA: TGTGCCAGCAGTTCCGAAGGGGGAGCTAACTATGGCTACACCTTC.

The J gene is TRBJ2-1, the V gene TRBV6-2 or TRBV6-3; D ambiguous. Germline V lookup: CDR1 MNHEY, CDR2 SVGEGT. The CDR3 consists of 13 residues. The V and J ends lost 6 bases and 3 bases respectively, with 9 bases between them. CDR3 sequence (DNA): TGTGCCAGCAGAACTGACAACTACAATGAGCAGTTCTTC. Its protein is CASRTDNYNEQFF.

In the case of this clonotype: Being one base from a much bigger clone, this may be a read error. J is TRBJ1-2 and V is TRBV28; 8 positions match TRBD1. This CDR3 has 15 amino acids. Germline V gene sequence: CDR1 MDHEN, CDR2 SYDVKM. With V trimmed by 11 bases and J by 2 bases, 13 bases remained unmatched. The CDR3 nucleotides read TGTGCCGGCCCAGGGCCCGGGACAGGCAACTATGGCTACACCTTC. It specifies CAGPGPGTGNYGYTF.

This clonotype has more than one count but fewer than ten. The V and J genes are TRBV7-3 and TRBJ1-2, with D uncertain. This CDR3 is 16 amino acids long. Per the germline V gene, CDR1 is SGHTA and CDR2 is FQGTGA. V dropped 1 base and J dropped 0 bases, with 12 bases sitting between them. The CDR3 is CASSLSLDVANYGYTF. DNA of the CDR3: TGTGCCAGCAGCTTAAGTCTTGACGTAGCTAACTATGGCTACACCTTC.

The V gene is TRBV6-1, the J gene TRBJ2-3, with 7 bases aligning to TRBD1. With 7 bases clipped from V and 1 base from J, the junction kept 8 bases outside the gene matches. Germline loops: CDR1 MNHNS, CDR2 SASEGT. The CDR3 consists of 15 residues. CDR3 sequence (DNA): TGTGCCAGCATTCCCTCCGGGACAGGCACAGATACGCAGTATTTT. Translating gives CASIPSGTGTDTQYF.

The chain recombines TRBV10-3 with TRBJ1-2; 7 nucleotides agree with TRBD1. The CDR3 sequence is 16 residues long. The germline V gene encodes CDR1 ENHRY and CDR2 SYGVKD. The trim removed 6 bases at V and 4 bases at J, leaving 14 bases unmatched. CDR3 sequence: CAISDGTRGAFYGYTF. CDR3 coding DNA: TGTGCCATCAGCGATGGAACCAGGGGGGCATTCTATGGCTACACCTTC.

V usage is TRBV6-5 and J usage is TRBJ2-1; 10 positions match TRBD2. Germline V gene sequence: CDR1 MNHEY, CDR2 SVGAGI. V gave up 8 bases and J gave up 9 bases; unmatched junction bases: 13. The CDR3 has 15 residues. The CDR3 loop reads CASGRLSGGAGEQFF. In nucleotides, the CDR3 is TGTGCCAGCGGTAGACTAAGCGGGGGGGCAGGTGAGCAGTTCTTC.

This clonotype turned up a few times. The rearrangement joins TRBV4-1 to TRBJ2-3; a possible D gene is TRBD1 (6 bases). Between the trimmed V and J ends, which lost 0 bases and 0 bases, there was a span of 13 bases. CDR3 length: 17 residues. From germline, CDR1 is MGHRA and CDR2 YSYEKL. CDR3 sequence (DNA): TGCGCCAGCAGCCAAGATCCAGGGGCCCCTAGCACAGATACGCAGTATTTT. Translated: CASSQDPGAPSTDTQYF.

This chain connects TRBV28 to TRBJ1-5; the D gene is possibly TRBD1 (5 bases). Germline V gene lookup returns CDR1 MDHEN and CDR2 SYDVKM. V was clipped by 3 bases and J by 2 bases, with 11 bases between them. This CDR3 has 15 residues. This chain's CDR3 is CASSFRAMGNQPQHF. The CDR3 DNA reads TGTGCCAGCAGTTTCAGGGCGATGGGCAATCAGCCCCAGCATTTT. The complete variable domain, with remaining parts taken from reference TRBV28 and TRBJ1-5, reads DVKVTQSSRYLVKRTGEKVFLECVQDMDHENMFWYRQDPGLGLRLIYFSYDVKMKEKGDIPEGYSVSREKKERFSLILESASTNQTSMYLCASSFRAMGNQPQHFGDGTRLSIL.

This clonotype has more than one count but fewer than ten. J is TRBJ2-7 and V is TRBV20-1; possible D gene TRBD2, 7 bases. V lost 3 bases and J 3 bases, leaving 15 bases between the germline ends. Germline loops: CDR1 DFQATT, CDR2 SNEGSKA (reference sequence). This CDR3 is 14 amino acids long. CDR3 sequence (DNA): TGCAGTGCTAGGAGAGGGGGGGCGGACTACGAGCAGTACTTC. Translated: CSARRGGADYEQYF.

This chain connects TRBV28 to TRBJ1-1; D not resolved. The CDR3 loop spans 14 amino acids. Trimming removed 3 bases at V and 0 bases at J, with 8 bases between. Germline-derived CDR1 and CDR2 are MDHEN and SYDVKM. The CDR3 loop reads CASSLSTLNTEAFF. CDR3 coding DNA: TGTGCCAGCAGTTTGTCCACCTTGAACACTGAAGCTTTCTTT. Complete variable domain (other parts from reference TRBV28 and TRBJ1-1): DVKVTQSSRYLVKRTGEKVFLECVQDMDHENMFWYRQDPGLGLRLIYFSYDVKMKEKGDIPEGYSVSREKKERFSLILESASTNQTSMYLCASSLSTLNTEAFFGQGTRLTVV.

The V and J genes are TRBV30 and TRBJ2-7; no reliable D call. Trimming pared 1 base from V and 0 bases from J, leaving 13 bases between. CDR3 length: 15 residues. CDR1 GTSNPN and CDR2 SVGIG come from the germline V gene (reference sequence). CDR3 amino acids: CAWSGEVLSSYEQYF. In DNA, the CDR3 is TGTGCCTGGAGTGGAGAAGTTTTGAGCTCCTACGAGCAGTACTTC.

The genes are TRBV21-1 and TRBJ2-1; the listed D gene, TRBD2, was not tested against the DNA. TRBV21-1 constitutes a pseudogene. The CDR3 totals 16 residues. CDR3 in DNA: TGTGCCAGCAGCCGCAGGACTAGCGGGGGGGCGAATGAGCAGTTCTTC. It yields the protein CASSRRTSGGANEQFF.

The chain has TRBV15 and TRBJ2-3, with D unresolved. V was trimmed by 0 bases and J by 4 bases, leaving 8 bases between them. Germline lookup yields CDR1 LNHNV and CDR2 YYDKDF (reference sequence). This CDR3 contains 14 residues. The CDR3 coding sequence is TGTGCCACCAGCAGAGAAGCGCTCTCAGATACGCAGTATTTT. Encoded protein: CATSREALSDTQYF. The full variable domain, its missing parts supplied by reference TRBV15 and TRBJ2-3, is DAMVIQNPRYQVTQFGKPVTLSCSQTLNHNVMYWYQQKSSQAPKLLFHYYDKDFNNEADTPDNFQSRRPNTSFCFLDIRSPGLGDTAMYLCATSREALSDTQYFGPGTRLTVL.

This chain uses TRBV12-3 or TRBV12-4 with TRBJ1-6; D is possibly TRBD1 (6 bases). Trimming stripped 1 base from V and 7 bases from J, with 11 bases between. The CDR3 contains 15 residues. CDR3 nucleotides: TGTGCCAGCAGTTTAGAGGGGGGCGTAAATTCACCCCTCCACTTT. This encodes CASSLEGGVNSPLHF.

The CDR3 nucleotides read TGTGCCAGCGGACCACGGGGGGGCAGAGAGACCCAGTACTTC. Translation: CASGPRGGRETQYF. The chain uses TRBV12-3 or TRBV12-4 and TRBJ2-5, with 8 bases lining up with TRBD2. Germline trimming cut 8 bases from V and 4 bases from J; bases unmatched to any gene: 9. The CDR3 covers 14 residues.

J is TRBJ2-3 and V is TRBV5-1; 11 nucleotides agree with TRBD2. CDR3 length equals 17 residues. The germline V gene has CDR1 SGHRS and CDR2 YFSETQ. The V gene end was trimmed by 1 base and the J gene end by 5 bases; junction bases not matched to a gene: 9. For the CDR3, the DNA is TGCGCCAGCAGCTTGTGGAGTAGCGGGGGGGCCAGAGATACGCAGTATTTT. This sequence encodes CASSLWSSGGARDTQYF.

CDR3 nucleotide sequence: TGCAGTGCTAGAGATCACGGGGGGCGGAGGGGAAGAACTGAAGCTTTCTTT. Protein: CSARDHGGRRGRTEAFF. The chain has TRBV20-1 and TRBJ1-1, with a tentative D call TRBD1 (6 bases). V was clipped by 0 bases and J by 5 bases, with 22 bases between them. In germline, CDR1 is DFQATT, CDR2 SNEGSKA (reference sequence). This CDR3 region has 17 residues.

The rearrangement uses TRBV21-1 and TRBJ1-1. TRBV21-1 represents a pseudogene. The CDR3 is 17 residues long. CDR3 sequence reads: CASSKTLLRRRDTEAFF. The CDR3 DNA reads TGTGCCAGCAGCAAAACCCTCCTCAGGCGAAGGGACACTGAAGCTTTCTTT.

The chain combines TRBV11-2 with TRBJ2-3; D gene ambiguous. Germline V lookup: CDR1 SGHAT, CDR2 FQNNGV. The CDR3 is 13 residues long. Deletions cut 5 bases from V and 6 bases from J, with 12 bases between. The CDR3 DNA is TGTGCCAGCAGCGCACAAGCCCAGGATACGCAGTATTTT. This codes for CASSAQAQDTQYF. Complete variable domain (other parts from reference TRBV11-2 and TRBJ2-3): EAGVAQSPRYKIIEKRQSVAFWCNPISGHATLYWYQQILGQGPKLLIQFQNNGVVDDSQLPKDRFSAERLKGVDSTLKIQPAKLEDSAVYLCASSAQAQDTQYFGPGTRLTVL.